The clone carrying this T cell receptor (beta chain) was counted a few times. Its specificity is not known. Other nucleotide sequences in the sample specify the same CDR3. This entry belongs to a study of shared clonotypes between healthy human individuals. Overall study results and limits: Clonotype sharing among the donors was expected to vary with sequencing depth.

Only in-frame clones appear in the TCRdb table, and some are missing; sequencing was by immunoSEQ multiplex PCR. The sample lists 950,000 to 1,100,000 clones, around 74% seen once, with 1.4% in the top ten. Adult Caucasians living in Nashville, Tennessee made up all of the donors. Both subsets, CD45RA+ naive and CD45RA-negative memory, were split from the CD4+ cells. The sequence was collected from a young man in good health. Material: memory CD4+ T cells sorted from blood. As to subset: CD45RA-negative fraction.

CDR3 nucleotide sequence: TGTGCCAGCTCCCCCACCGGGACATCGTACGAGCAGTACTTC. Protein product: CASSPTGTSYEQYF. The gene calls are TRBV18 and TRBJ2-7, with D maybe TRBD1 (6 bases). V lost 6 bases, J lost 4 bases, and 16 bases lay in between. Looked up from germline, CDR1 is KGHSH and CDR2 is LQKENI. CDR3 length: 14 residues.